The 23 T cell receptor beta chains given below trace back to one sample, sequenced in a study of PD-1 blockade in mismatch repair-deficient tumors. Clones were read by immunoSEQ multiplex PCR, and TCRdb kept only the in-frame ones, dropping some. The repertoire holds 80,000 to 130,000 clones, with 82% as singletons. The sequences come from peripheral blood, collected less than 37 weeks after starting pembrolizumab. Receptors were obtained from an adult with mismatch repair-deficient cancer.

This rearrangement joins TRBV11-3 to TRBJ1-2; D perhaps matches TRBD1 (5 bases). Trimming removed 0 bases at V and 5 bases at J, with 13 bases between. Germline values: CDR1 SGHNT, CDR2 YENEEA. The CDR3 extends over 15 amino acids. The CDR3 here is CASSLEGTGDYGYTF. The CDR3 region has the DNA TGTGCCAGCAGCTTAGAAGGGACTGGGGATTATGGCTACACCTTC.

The CDR3 reads CASRTSGGGGTEAFF. In DNA, the CDR3 is TGTGCCAGCAGAACTTCCGGGGGAGGAGGGACTGAAGCTTTCTTT. V usage is TRBV5-4 and J usage is TRBJ1-1, with a weak D call TRBD1 (5 bases). The CDR3 is 15 residues long. Germline V gives CDR1 SGHNT, CDR2 YYREEE (reference sequence). The V end lost 5 bases, the J end lost 5 bases, and 19 bases lay between the germline ends.

V usage is TRBV7-3 and J usage is TRBJ2-5; a weak D match, TRBD1 (6 bases). The germline gives CDR1 SGHTA, CDR2 FQGTGA. The CDR3 runs 14 residues. Trimming removed 5 bases from V and 0 bases from J, with 10 bases in between. The CDR3 here is CASSEQGYQETQYF. For the CDR3, the DNA is TGTGCCAGCAGCGAACAGGGATACCAAGAGACCCAGTACTTC.

The chain recombines TRBV18 with TRBJ1-5; tentatively, D is TRBD1 (5 bases). CDR3 length: 14 amino acids. Germline assignment: CDR1 KGHSH and CDR2 LQKENI. V shed 6 bases and J shed 0 bases, with 9 bases lying between them. The CDR3 DNA reads as TGTGCCAGCTCCCTACAGGATAGCAATCAGCCCCAGCATTTT. This encodes CASSLQDSNQPQHF.

The chain links TRBV9 to TRBJ2-1, with D unresolved. The V gene's germline CDR1 is SGDLS and CDR2 YYNGEE. The CDR3 totals 11 residues. V was clipped by 7 bases and J by 8 bases, with 10 bases between them. The CDR3 DNA reads as TGTGCCAGCGGGGATCCCGATGAGCAGTTCTTC. Its protein is CASGDPDEQFF.

The chain is built from TRBV5-4 and TRBJ2-1; 7 bases align to TRBD1. With 4 bases clipped from V and 7 bases from J, the junction kept 11 bases outside the gene matches. CDR1 is SGHNT, CDR2 YYREEE, per germline (reference sequence). The CDR3 sequence is 15 residues long. CDR3 amino acids: CASSLDRASLNEQFF. The CDR3 bases are TGTGCCAGCAGCCTAGACAGGGCTTCGTTGAATGAGCAGTTCTTC.

The chain combines TRBV6-1 with TRBJ1-3; a weak D match, TRBD1 (6 bases). Per germline, CDR1 MNHNS and CDR2 SASEGT. Trimming took off 3 bases at V and 4 bases at J, with 16 bases between the two ends. The CDR3 totals 16 residues. The CDR3 loop reads CASSDGVGQGGNTIYF. CDR3 sequence (DNA): TGTGCCAGCAGTGATGGTGTGGGCCAGGGGGGAAACACCATATATTTT.

The V call is TRBV9, the J call TRBJ2-1; tentatively, D is TRBD1 (5 bases). This CDR3 spans 16 amino acids. The germline CDR1 and CDR2 sequences are SGDLS and YYNGEE. Trimming took 4 bases from V and 3 from J, leaving 17 bases between them. In DNA, the CDR3 is TGTGCCAGCAGCTTCCCGGACACCATAAACTACAATGAGCAGTTCTTC. The encoded protein is CASSFPDTINYNEQFF.

This clone was recorded only once. The chain is built from TRBV5-1 and TRBJ2-7, with 7 nucleotides matching TRBD1. Germline CDR1 is SGHRS and CDR2 is YFSETQ. This CDR3 spans 14 amino acids. V trimming: 4 bases; J trimming: 1 base; junction bases outside the gene matches: 5. This CDR3 is CASSLDRRSYEQYF. The CDR3, as DNA: TGCGCCAGCAGCCTGGACAGGAGATCCTACGAGCAGTACTTC.

The V and J genes are TRBV7-2 and TRBJ2-5; tentatively, D is TRBD2 (5 bases). The CDR3 has 14 amino acids. Germline V gene sequence: CDR1 SGHTA, CDR2 FQGNSA. V was trimmed by 5 bases and J by 5 bases, leaving 15 bases between them. DNA of the CDR3: TGTGCCAGCAGCCTCGGACTCGGCTGGGAGACCCAGTACTTC. Protein sequence: CASSLGLGWETQYF. Based on the CDR3 plus reference TRBV7-2 and TRBJ2-5, the full variable domain is GAGVSQSPSNKVTEKGKDVELRCDPISGHTALYWYRQSLGQGLEFLIYFQGNSAPDKSGLPSDRFSAERTGGSVSTLTIQRTQQEDSAVYLCASSLGLGWETQYFGPGTRLLVL.

A single count supports this clone. The chain uses TRBV4-3 and TRBJ2-7; D unresolved. The CDR3 is 14 residues long. Germline assignment: CDR1 LGHNA and CDR2 YSLEER. V lost 0 bases and J lost 4, with 10 bases in between. Here the CDR3 reads CASSQDRTQYEQYF. The CDR3 DNA follows: TGCGCCAGCAGCCAAGATAGAACACAGTACGAGCAGTACTTC.

The table lists this clone with a count of one. The rearrangement joins TRBV29-1 to TRBJ2-2; no reliable D call. CDR3 length equals 14 residues. Trimming took off 4 bases at V and 2 bases at J, with 11 bases between the two ends. The germline V gene encodes CDR1 SQVTM and CDR2 ANQGSEA. CDR3 nucleotide sequence: TGCAGCGTTGTTGCGGAAATAAACACCGGGGAGCTGTTTTTT. It specifies CSVVAEINTGELFF.

This chain joins TRBV30 and TRBJ2-3, with 12 nucleotides matching TRBD2. This CDR3 has 17 amino acids. CDR1 is GTSNPN and CDR2 is SVGIG in the germline V gene (reference sequence). V lost 1 base and J lost 5; bases outside the gene matches: 10. Written as DNA, the CDR3 is TGTGCCTGGAGTGGGTTGGCTAGCGGGAGGGCCATAGATACGCAGTATTTT. Translation: CAWSGLASGRAIDTQYF.

This rearrangement joins TRBV6-5 to TRBJ1-1; unclear D gene. From germline, CDR1 is MNHEY and CDR2 SVGAGI. Trimming left V 0 bases short and J 5 bases short, with 13 bases between. CDR3 length: 15 residues. CDR3 in amino acids: CASSYSISVRTEAFF. The DNA for the CDR3 is TGTGCCAGCAGTTACTCGATATCTGTAAGGACTGAAGCTTTCTTT.

This clone was seen only once. At the DNA level, this CDR3 is encoded by other sequences in the same sample as well. V usage is TRBV5-8 and J usage is TRBJ2-1; 11 bases match TRBD2. The V and J ends lost 0 bases and 4 bases, in that order; junction bases with no gene match: 0. The V gene's germline CDR1 is SGHTS and CDR2 YDEGEE. This CDR3 is built from 15 residues. The CDR3 bases are TGTGCCAGCAGCTTGGGACTAGCGGGGTACAATGAGCAGTTCTTC. Its protein is CASSLGLAGYNEQFF.

There are a few counts of this clone. This CDR3 is CASSRTVGAGELFF. The CDR3 DNA sequence: TGTGCCAGCAGTAGGACAGTGGGGGCCGGGGAGCTGTTTTTT. This chain connects TRBV28 to TRBJ2-2, with D possibly matching TRBD1 (6 bases). Germline assignment: CDR1 MDHEN and CDR2 SYDVKM. V was cut by 5 bases and J by 6 bases, with 13 bases left in between. The CDR3 contains 14 residues.

V gene TRBV18 combines with J gene TRBJ2-7; D might be TRBD1 (6 bases). V was trimmed by 6 bases and J by 7 bases, leaving 16 bases between them. This CDR3 is built from 13 residues. Germline values: CDR1 KGHSH, CDR2 LQKENI. The CDR3 DNA reads TGTGCCAGCTCCCGAAACCGACAGGAGGAGCAGTACTTC. Protein: CASSRNRQEEQYF.

The V call is TRBV6-5, the J call TRBJ1-1; TRBD1 is a possible D gene (5 bases). Trimming stripped 0 bases from V and 1 base from J, with 9 bases between. The CDR3 consists of 15 residues. The germline CDR1 and CDR2 sequences are MNHEY and SVGAGI. CDR3 sequence reads: CASSYSPGSNTEAFF. DNA of the CDR3: TGTGCCAGCAGTTACTCGCCAGGGTCGAACACTGAAGCTTTCTTT.

J is TRBJ1-1 and V is TRBV27, with D perhaps matching TRBD1 (6 bases). Trimming removed 5 bases from V and 6 bases from J, with 16 bases in between. Germline-derived CDR1 and CDR2 are MNHEY and SMNVEV (reference sequence). CDR3 size: 14 residues. CDR3: CASSISGGRAEAFF. The CDR3 DNA follows: TGTGCCAGCAGTATTTCGGGGGGCAGGGCTGAAGCTTTCTTT.

The chain combines TRBV29-1 with TRBJ2-7; D unclear. The CDR3 sequence is 13 residues long. Deletions cut 5 bases from V and 3 bases from J, with 14 bases between. Germline assignment: CDR1 SQVTM and CDR2 ANQGSEA. The CDR3 nucleotides read TGCAGCGTTCGAACACCCCCGGGCTACGAGCAGTACTTC. It specifies CSVRTPPGYEQYF.

This clone was observed a handful of times. J is TRBJ1-1 and V is TRBV28; D is undetermined. The germline V gene has CDR1 MDHEN and CDR2 SYDVKM. The length of the CDR3 is 11 residues. V lost 2 bases and J 7 bases, leaving 5 bases between the germline ends. For the CDR3, the DNA is TGTGCCAGCAGTTTACACAGTGAAGCTTTCTTT. The encoded protein is CASSLHSEAFF.

Details on this clone: Other DNA sequences from this sample encode an identical CDR3 as well. The chain joins TRBV5-5 to TRBJ1-1; D call uncertain. The CDR3 totals 14 residues. V lost 0 bases, J lost 2 bases, and 8 bases lay in between. Germline V gene data show CDR1 as SGHKS and CDR2 as YYEKEE (reference sequence). This CDR3 reads CASSLALANTEAFF. CDR3 nucleotides: TGTGCCAGCAGCTTGGCCCTGGCTAACACTGAAGCTTTCTTT.

The genes are TRBV7-9 and TRBJ2-3; no firm D call. Deletions cut 5 bases from V and 2 bases from J, with 11 bases between. Germline V gene sequence: CDR1 SEHNR, CDR2 FQNEAQ (reference sequence). This CDR3 has 14 residues. The CDR3 reads CASSRSAVTDTQYF. CDR3 nucleotide sequence: TGTGCCAGCAGCCGATCGGCAGTCACAGATACGCAGTATTTT.